The source of this TCR beta chain is a study of OX40 agonist ivuxolimab in advanced cancers. Study background: Patients got intravenous ivuxolimab at 0.01 to 10 mg/kg every 2 weeks. The study enrolled dose-escalation patients with hepatocellular carcinoma, melanoma, renal cell or head and neck cancer. Partial responses occurred in Three dose-escalation patients, one with hepatocellular carcinoma and two with cutaneous melanoma.

V was trimmed by 6 bases and J by 8 bases, leaving 16 bases between them. This CDR3 has 14 residues. Germline CDR1 MNHNY, CDR2 SVGAGI (reference sequence). Libraries were prepared by immunoSEQ multiplex PCR; TCRdb keeps only in-frame clonotypes and omits some of them. The sample includes approximately 70,000 clones, approximately 85% of them seen just once. The sequencing here drew on CD4+ or CD8+ T cells sorted from blood, taken in a trial of the OX40 agonist ivuxolimab. The chain is built from TRBV6-6 and TRBJ1-4, with D tentatively TRBD1 (6 bases). The TCR was taken from an adult with an advanced solid tumor such as melanoma, head and neck, liver or kidney cancer. The CDR3 sequence: CASRRAGAGEKLFF. The CDR3 coding sequence is TGTGCCAGCAGGAGGGCAGGGGCTGGGGAAAAACTGTTTTTT.